This entry is about one T cell receptor beta chain. What it binds is not known. These data originate in a study of OX40 agonist ivuxolimab in advanced cancers. Study background: Dose-escalation patients suffered from hepatocellular carcinoma, melanoma, renal cell or head and neck cancer. Points from the study as a whole: Partial responders at 0.1-3.0 mg/kg showed near-lowest clonal expansion. Clonal expansion was seen in CD4+ and CD8+ blood T cells by week 6 at 0.1 to 3.0 mg/kg.

CDR3 length: 15 residues. Trimming took 8 bases from V and 2 from J; bases not matched to a gene: 10. Germline CDR1 is MNHEY and CDR2 is SMNVEV (reference sequence). Sequencing was performed with immunoSEQ multiplex PCR; in TCRdb, only in-frame clones are kept and a portion is missing. The sample includes about 94,000 clones, roughly 84% seen only once; the top ten take under 0.35%. This sequence originates from an adult with an advanced solid tumor such as melanoma, head and neck, liver or kidney cancer. J is TRBJ1-2 and V is TRBV27, with 8 positions matching TRBD1. The source material was CD4+ or CD8+ T cells sorted from blood, sampled in a trial of the OX40 agonist ivuxolimab. The CDR3 protein is CASSARTGSNYGYTF. DNA for the CDR3: TGTGCCAGCTCGGCACGGACAGGGAGCAACTATGGCTACACCTTC.